This T cell receptor (beta chain) was captured by sequencing in a study of beta chain features in type 1 diabetes. About the study: Patients and healthy donors were similar in age, gender and cell yields. Findings and limits, study-wide: Patients with Type 1 diabetes showed moderately but significantly shorter TCRB CDR3s in all four CD4+ subsets. A possible short-template PCR bias applies equally to patients and controls.

Expressed TCRB transcripts were sequenced, since all the RNA that had been isolated was reverse transcribed. Data came from immunoSEQ multiplex PCR; TCRdb stores just in-frame clones and leaves some out. This table has a few hundred thousand clones, approximately 28% appearing once. This clone came up a few times. Its antigen is unknown. CD4+ naive, central memory, regulatory and stem cell-like memory subsets were isolated by sorting on CD45RO/CCR7/CD25/CD127/CD95/CD27. The CDR3 has 14 amino acids. Germline V gene data show CDR1 as GTSNPN and CDR2 as SVGIG (reference sequence). V lost 1 base, J lost 0 bases, and 10 bases lay in between.

The sequenced sample consisted of naive CD4+ T cells from blood. The source is a man younger than 35 in good health. This chain joins TRBV30 and TRBJ2-7; D is uncertain. CDR3 nucleotide sequence: TGTGCCTGGAGTGAGGACGTCTTCTCCTACGAGCAGTACTTC. Translated, it gives CAWSEDVFSYEQYF. Based on the CDR3 plus reference TRBV30 and TRBJ2-7, the full variable domain is SQTIHQWPATLVQPVGSPLSLECTVEGTSNPNLYWYRQAAGRGLQLLFYSVGIGQISSEVPQNLSASRPQDRQFILSSKKLLLSDSGFYLCAWSEDVFSYEQYFGPGTRLTVT.